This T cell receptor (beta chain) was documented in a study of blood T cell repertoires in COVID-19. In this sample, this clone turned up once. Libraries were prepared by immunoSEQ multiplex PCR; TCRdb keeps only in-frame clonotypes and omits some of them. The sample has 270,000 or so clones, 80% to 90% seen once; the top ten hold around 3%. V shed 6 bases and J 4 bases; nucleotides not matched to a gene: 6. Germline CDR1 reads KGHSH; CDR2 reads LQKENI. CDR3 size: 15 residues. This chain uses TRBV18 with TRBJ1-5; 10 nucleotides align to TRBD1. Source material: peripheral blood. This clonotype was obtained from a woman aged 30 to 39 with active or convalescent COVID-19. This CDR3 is CASSPGTGVNQPQHF. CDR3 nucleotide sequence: TGTGCCAGCTCTCCCGGGACAGGGGTTAATCAGCCCCAGCATTTT.